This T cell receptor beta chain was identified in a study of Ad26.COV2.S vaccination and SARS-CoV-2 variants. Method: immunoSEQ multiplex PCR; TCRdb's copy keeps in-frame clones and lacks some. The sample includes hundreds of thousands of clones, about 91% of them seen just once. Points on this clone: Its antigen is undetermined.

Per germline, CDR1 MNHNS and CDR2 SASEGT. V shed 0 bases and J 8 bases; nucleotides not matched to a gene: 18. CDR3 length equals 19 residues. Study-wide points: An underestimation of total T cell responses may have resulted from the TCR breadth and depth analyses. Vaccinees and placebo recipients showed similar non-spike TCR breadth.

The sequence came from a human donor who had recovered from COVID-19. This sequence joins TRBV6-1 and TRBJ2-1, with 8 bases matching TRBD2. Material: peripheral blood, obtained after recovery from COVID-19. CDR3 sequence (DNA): TGTGCCAGCAGTGAAGCGAGGAAGCGGGGGCCCCAAATACTCTATGAGCAGTTCTTC. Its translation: CASSEARKRGPQILYEQFF.